These 10 T cell receptor beta chains were sequenced from one sample in a study of T cell responses to AZD1222 COVID-19 vaccine. Assay: immunoSEQ multiplex PCR; the TCRdb copy retains only in-frame clones and omits some. The data hold 150,000 to 200,000 clones, with 75% to 95% observed a single time. Sequencing used peripheral blood, obtained on day 0 of AZD1222 vaccination. The receptors derive from an adult in good health.

The rearrangement uses TRBV10-2 and TRBJ1-5; 7 nucleotides line up with TRBD1. CDR1 is WSHSY and CDR2 is SAAADI in the germline V gene. CDR3 length: 14 amino acids. The J segment lost 12 bases and the V segment lost 6 bases, leaving 14 bases of the junction unmatched. The CDR3 DNA reads TGCGCCAGCAGAGACGCCGGGACAGTGAGCGTCCAGCATTTT. Translating it yields CASRDAGTVSVQHF.

CDR3 sequence reads: CASSWLGFNEQFF. The CDR3 bases are TGTGCCAGCAGTTGGTTAGGGTTCAATGAGCAGTTCTTC. The rearrangement links TRBV12-3 or TRBV12-4 to TRBJ2-1; D gene unclear. The V gene lost 4 bases and the J gene lost 6 bases, with 10 bases spanning the gap. The CDR3 consists of 13 residues.

This chain uses TRBV27 with TRBJ1-1; TRBD1 might be the D (5 bases). Trimming stripped 0 bases from V and 4 bases from J, with 12 bases between. The germline gives CDR1 MNHEY, CDR2 SMNVEV (reference sequence). The CDR3 totals 15 residues. The CDR3 coding sequence is TGTGCCAGCAGTTTATCGACTGGGGGGGTCACTGAAGCTTTCTTT. The encoded protein is CASSLSTGGVTEAFF.

The chain links TRBV11-1 to TRBJ1-1; D gene unclear. V shed 5 bases and J shed 0 bases, with 10 bases lying between them. CDR3 size: 14 residues. Per germline, CDR1 SGHAT and CDR2 FQDESV (reference sequence). The CDR3 here is CASSRIIMNTEAFF. CDR3 coding DNA: TGTGCCAGCAGCCGTATTATCATGAACACTGAAGCTTTCTTT.

The V and J genes are TRBV18 and TRBJ2-7; D may be TRBD1 or TRBD2 (5 bases each). Trimming removed 0 bases from V and 7 bases from J, with 19 bases in between. The germline gives CDR1 KGHSH, CDR2 LQKENI. CDR3 length: 16 residues. The CDR3 DNA sequence: TGTGCCAGCTCACCACCGGATGCCCGGGGCAAAGAGGAGCAGTACTTC. Encoded protein: CASSPPDARGKEEQYF. Combining the CDR3 with reference TRBV18 and TRBJ2-7 gives the whole variable domain NAGVMQNPRHLVRRRGQEARLRCSPMKGHSHVYWYRQLPEEGLKFMVYLQKENIIDESGMPKERFSAEFPKEGPSILRIQQVVRGDSAAYFCASSPPDARGKEEQYFGPGTRLTVT.

The CDR3 region is CATHSGQGSDTQYF. Here the CDR3 DNA reads TGTGCCACCCACTCCGGACAGGGGTCAGATACGCAGTATTTT. The V gene is TRBV24-1, the J gene TRBJ2-3; 9 bases are a match to TRBD1. The CDR3 sequence is 14 residues long. Germline V gene sequence: CDR1 KGHDR, CDR2 SFDVKD. Trimming removed 9 bases from V and 4 bases from J; junction bases left unmatched: 7.

The rearrangement uses TRBV19 and TRBJ2-7, with a weak D call TRBD1 (6 bases). Trimming cost V 6 bases and J 3 bases, with 15 bases left between them. This CDR3 has 14 residues. CDR1 is LNHDA and CDR2 is SQIVND in the germline V gene (reference sequence). The CDR3 spells CASSRDIGLYEQYF. CDR3 DNA sequence: TGTGCCAGTAGCCGGGACATCGGACTCTACGAGCAGTACTTC.

The V gene is TRBV5-1, the J gene TRBJ2-7; 13 nucleotides align to TRBD2. The CDR3 is 16 amino acids. Germline assignment: CDR1 SGHRS and CDR2 YFSETQ. Trimming took 4 bases from V and 3 from J; bases not matched to a gene: 7. CDR3 in amino acids: CASSLGLAGVGYEQYF. DNA for the CDR3: TGCGCCAGCAGCCTCGGACTAGCGGGAGTGGGCTACGAGCAGTACTTC.

The chain has TRBV6-1 and TRBJ1-2; 7 bases align to TRBD1. The junction had 9 bases not matched to a gene; V was cut back by 0 bases and J by 8 bases. Germline CDR1 MNHNS, CDR2 SASEGT. CDR3 length: 15 amino acids. This CDR3 reads CASSEARTGFYGYTF. For the CDR3, the DNA is TGTGCCAGCAGTGAAGCCCGGACAGGATTTTACGGCTACACCTTC.

The rearrangement uses TRBV13 and TRBJ1-1; D is ambiguous. Germline V CDR1 and CDR2: PRHDT, FYEKMQ (reference sequence). There are 12 residues in the CDR3. Deletions cut 1 base from V and 5 bases from J, with 5 bases between. DNA of the CDR3: TGTGCCAGCAGCTTAGTAGATACTGAAGCTTTCTTT. Translating gives CASSLVDTEAFF.